This is a list of T cell receptor beta chains from one sample in a study of cytomegalovirus exposure and HLA in healthy donors. TCRdb's copy holds only in-frame clones and misses some; the assay was immunoSEQ multiplex PCR. This sample has over 200,000 clones, with about 78% found just once. The specimen was PBMCs. The origin of the receptors is a male donor in good health and CMV-seronegative. The CDR3 runs from the conserved cysteine through the conserved F or W. A D gene is named only where the DNA matches it firmly. For some rows the clone size is stated as once, few or many, or as a class when expanded; others skip it.

TRBV28	18	TRBJ2-7	TRBD2	-	CASSPTSGLAGVSYEQYF	TGTGCCAGCAGTCCAACCTCCGGACTAGCGGGAGTGAGCTACGAGCAGTACTTC
TRBV9	16	TRBJ2-1	TRBD2	-	CASSVGEGREYNEQFF	TGTGCCAGCAGCGTGGGGGAGGGCAGGGAATACAATGAGCAGTTCTTC
TRBV7-9	15	TRBJ2-7	TRBD2	few	CASSPPTSGSHEQYF	TGTGCCAGCAGCCCTCCGACTAGCGGGAGCCACGAGCAGTACTTC
TRBV7-8	15	TRBJ2-7	TRBD2	-	CASSLAAGGPHEQYF	TGTGCCAGCAGCTTAGCAGCGGGAGGGCCCCACGAGCAGTACTTC
TRBV7-2	14	TRBJ1-1	TRBD1	few	CASSAQGWRTEAFF	TGTGCCAGCAGCGCACAGGGGTGGCGCACTGAAGCTTTCTTT
TRBV5-1	13	TRBJ2-7	TRBD2	once	CASSLVGGNEQYF	TGCGCCAGCAGCTTGGTGGGAGGGAACGAGCAGTACTTC
TRBV29-1	15	TRBJ2-7	-	-	CSVEDRRGSENEQYF	TGCAGCGTTGAAGACCGCAGGGGTTCCGAAAACGAGCAGTACTTC
TRBV14	15	TRBJ2-7	TRBD2	-	CASSLRGSGAYEQYF	TGTGCCAGCAGCCTTCGCGGGAGCGGTGCCTACGAGCAGTACTTC
TRBV2	13	TRBJ1-1	-	-	CAGRREGITEAFF	TGTGCCGGACGCAGGGAGGGCATCACTGAAGCTTTCTTT
TRBV10-2	16	TRBJ2-1	TRBD2	-	CASSELRGKREHEQFF	TGCGCCAGCAGTGAATTACGGGGGAAGCGGGAACATGAGCAGTTCTTC
TRBV7-9	14	TRBJ2-4	TRBD2	-	CSSSLAGTSSFQYF	TGTTCCAGCAGCTTGGCTGGGACTAGCTCATTTCAGTACTTC
TRBV4-2	14	TRBJ1-5	TRBD1	-	CASSQRTGDQPQHF	TGTGCCAGCAGCCAAAGGACAGGGGATCAGCCCCAGCATTTT
TRBV11-2	16	TRBJ2-3	TRBD2	-	CASSWLAGDPTDTQYF	TGTGCCAGCAGCTGGCTAGCGGGAGACCCCACAGATACGCAGTATTTT
TRBV7-9	11	TRBJ1-1	TRBD1	-	CASSFDREAFF	TGTGCCAGCAGCTTCGACAGGGAGGCTTTCTTT
TRBV5-1	15	TRBJ1-1	-	-	CASSLYPGVDTEAFF	TGCGCCAGCAGCTTGTACCCAGGGGTGGACACTGAAGCTTTCTTT
TRBV19	15	TRBJ2-7	TRBD1	-	CASSKGQGVGYEQYF	TGTGCCAGTAGTAAGGGACAGGGGGTTGGCTACGAGCAGTACTTC
TRBV11-3	13	TRBJ2-7	-	-	CASSLFQGYEQYF	TGTGCCAGCAGCTTATTTCAGGGCTACGAGCAGTACTTC
TRBV27	14	TRBJ2-3	TRBD2	-	CASRLSGRSDTQYF	TGTGCCAGCAGGCTTAGCGGGAGGAGTGATACGCAGTATTTT
TRBV5-4	17	TRBJ2-3	TRBD2	-	CASSSATSGRASDTQYF	TGTGCCAGCAGCTCAGCCACTAGCGGGAGGGCCTCGGATACGCAGTATTTT
TRBV5-1	13	TRBJ1-1	-	few	CASSFPGGTEAFF	TGCGCCAGCAGCTTTCCGGGGGGCACTGAAGCTTTCTTT
TRBV28	14	TRBJ2-5	-	-	CASSPLDSTETQYF	TGTGCCAGCAGTCCCCTGGACAGCACAGAGACCCAGTACTTC
TRBV7-9	16	TRBJ2-3	TRBD1	-	CASSLQDRGRGDTQYF	TGTGCCAGCAGCTTACAAGACAGGGGCCGAGGGGATACGCAGTATTTT
TRBV9	18	TRBJ2-1	TRBD2	-	CASSQGTSGRTAYNEQFF	TGTGCCAGCAGCCAAGGTACTAGCGGGCGTACCGCCTACAATGAGCAGTTCTTC
TRBV9	16	TRBJ2-5	TRBD2	-	CASSVGIAGIQETQYF	TGTGCCAGCAGCGTAGGGATAGCGGGCATTCAAGAGACCCAGTACTTC